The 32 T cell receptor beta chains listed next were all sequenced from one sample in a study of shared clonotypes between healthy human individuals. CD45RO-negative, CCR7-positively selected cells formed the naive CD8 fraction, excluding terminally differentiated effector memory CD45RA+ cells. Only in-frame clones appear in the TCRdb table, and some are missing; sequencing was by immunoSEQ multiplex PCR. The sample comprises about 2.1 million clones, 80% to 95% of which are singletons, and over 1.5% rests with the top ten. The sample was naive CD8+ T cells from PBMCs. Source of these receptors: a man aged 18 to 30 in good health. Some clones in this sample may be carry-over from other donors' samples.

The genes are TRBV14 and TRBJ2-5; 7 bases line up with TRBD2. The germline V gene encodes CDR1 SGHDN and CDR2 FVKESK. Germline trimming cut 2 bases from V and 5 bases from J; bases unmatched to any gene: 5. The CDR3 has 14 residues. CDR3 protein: CASSQLGGAETQYF. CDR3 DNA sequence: TGTGCCAGCAGCCAATTGGGAGGGGCCGAGACCCAGTACTTC.

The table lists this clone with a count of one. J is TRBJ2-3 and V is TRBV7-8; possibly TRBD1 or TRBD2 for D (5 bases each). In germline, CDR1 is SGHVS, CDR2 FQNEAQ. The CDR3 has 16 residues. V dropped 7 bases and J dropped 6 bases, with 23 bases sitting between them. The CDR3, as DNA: TGTGCCAGCATCCCTCCGGGACCGCTCCCCATGGATACGCAGTATTTT. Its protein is CASIPPGPLPMDTQYF.

The CDR3 loop is CASSLVEKMYNEQFF. CDR3 bases: TGTGCCAGCAGCTTAGTGGAAAAGATGTACAATGAGCAGTTCTTC. The chain combines TRBV7-9 with TRBJ2-1; D unclear. Germline CDR1 is SEHNR and CDR2 is FQNEAQ (reference sequence). The CDR3 runs 15 residues. V was trimmed by 1 base and J by 4 bases, leaving 11 bases between them. The full variable domain, rest sourced from reference TRBV7-9 and TRBJ2-1, is DTGVSQNPRHKITKRGQNVTFRCDPISEHNRLYWYRQTLGQGPEFLTYFQNEAQLEKSRLLSDRFSAERPKGSFSTLEIQRTEQGDSAMYLCASSLVEKMYNEQFFGPGTRLTVL.

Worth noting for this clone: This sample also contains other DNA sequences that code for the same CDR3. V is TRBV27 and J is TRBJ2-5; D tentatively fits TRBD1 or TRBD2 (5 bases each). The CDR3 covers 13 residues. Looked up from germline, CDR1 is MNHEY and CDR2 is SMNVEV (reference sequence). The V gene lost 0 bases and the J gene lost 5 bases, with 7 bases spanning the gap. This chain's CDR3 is CASSLSWGETQYF. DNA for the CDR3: TGTGCCAGCAGTTTATCTTGGGGGGAGACCCAGTACTTC.

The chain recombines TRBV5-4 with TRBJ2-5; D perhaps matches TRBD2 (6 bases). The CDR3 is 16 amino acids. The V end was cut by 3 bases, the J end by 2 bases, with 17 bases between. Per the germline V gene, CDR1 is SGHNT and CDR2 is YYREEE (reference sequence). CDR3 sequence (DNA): TGTGCCAGCAGCTGGGATTTGGGGGAGGAGCAAGAGACCCAGTACTTC. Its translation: CASSWDLGEEQETQYF. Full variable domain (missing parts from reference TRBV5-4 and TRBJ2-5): ETGVTQSPTHLIKTRGQQVTLRCSSQSGHNTVSWYQQALGQGPQFIFQYYREEENGRGNFPPRFSGLQFPNYSSELNVNALELDDSALYLCASSWDLGEEQETQYFGPGTRLLVL.

The CDR3, as DNA: TGCAGCGGCCGGGTGACCTCAGATACGCAGTATTTT. Translation: CSGRVTSDTQYF. The rearrangement uses TRBV29-1 and TRBJ2-3; D is uncertain. The CDR3 has 12 amino acids. Germline lookup yields CDR1 SQVTM and CDR2 ANQGSEA. The V end lost 7 bases, the J end lost 4 bases, and 12 bases lay between the germline ends.

The CDR3 DNA follows: TGTGCCAGCAGCCCCACAGGGTCTGGAAACACCATATATTTT. Translating gives CASSPTGSGNTIYF. The rearrangement joins TRBV7-3 to TRBJ1-3; D may be TRBD1 (6 bases). The CDR3 has 14 amino acids. V was shortened by 5 bases and J by 1 base, with 9 bases between the two germline ends. Germline V lookup: CDR1 SGHTA, CDR2 FQGTGA.

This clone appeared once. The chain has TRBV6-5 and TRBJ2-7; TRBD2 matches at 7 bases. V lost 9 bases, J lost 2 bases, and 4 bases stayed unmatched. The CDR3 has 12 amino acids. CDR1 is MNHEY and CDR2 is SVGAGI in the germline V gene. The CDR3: CASQRDPYEQYF. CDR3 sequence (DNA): TGTGCCAGTCAGCGGGATCCCTACGAGCAGTACTTC.

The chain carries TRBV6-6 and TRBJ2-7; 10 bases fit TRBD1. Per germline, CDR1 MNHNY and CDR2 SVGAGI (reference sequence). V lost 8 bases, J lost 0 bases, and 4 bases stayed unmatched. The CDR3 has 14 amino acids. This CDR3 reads CASDRGPGSYEQYF. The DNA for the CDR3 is TGTGCCAGCGACAGGGGGCCGGGCTCCTACGAGCAGTACTTC.

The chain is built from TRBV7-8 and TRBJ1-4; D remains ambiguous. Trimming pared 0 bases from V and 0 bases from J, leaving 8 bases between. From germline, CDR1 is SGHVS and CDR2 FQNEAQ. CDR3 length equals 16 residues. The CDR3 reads CASSLASLATNEKLFF. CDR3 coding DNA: TGTGCCAGCAGCTTAGCCTCACTTGCAACTAATGAAAAACTGTTTTTT.

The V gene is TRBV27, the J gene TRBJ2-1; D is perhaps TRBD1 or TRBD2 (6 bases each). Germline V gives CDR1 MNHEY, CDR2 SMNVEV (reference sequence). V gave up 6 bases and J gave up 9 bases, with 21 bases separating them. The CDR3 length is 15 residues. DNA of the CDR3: TGTGCCAGCAGCCCTTCTGGGCGGGGCAGGGGTGAGCAGTTCTTC. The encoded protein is CASSPSGRGRGEQFF.

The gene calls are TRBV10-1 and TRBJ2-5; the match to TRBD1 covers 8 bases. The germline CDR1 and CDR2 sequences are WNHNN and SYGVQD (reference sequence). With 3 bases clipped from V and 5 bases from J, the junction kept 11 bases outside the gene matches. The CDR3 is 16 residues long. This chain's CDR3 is CASSEGPDRVPETQYF. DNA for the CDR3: TGCGCCAGCAGTGAAGGGCCGGACAGGGTGCCGGAGACCCAGTACTTC.

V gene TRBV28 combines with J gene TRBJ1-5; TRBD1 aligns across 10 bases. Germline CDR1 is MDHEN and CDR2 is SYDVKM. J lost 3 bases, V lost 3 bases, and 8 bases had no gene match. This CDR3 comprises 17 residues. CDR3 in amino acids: CASSLETGTGDNQPQHF. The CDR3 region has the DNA TGTGCCAGCAGTTTGGAAACAGGGACAGGGGACAATCAGCCCCAGCATTTT.

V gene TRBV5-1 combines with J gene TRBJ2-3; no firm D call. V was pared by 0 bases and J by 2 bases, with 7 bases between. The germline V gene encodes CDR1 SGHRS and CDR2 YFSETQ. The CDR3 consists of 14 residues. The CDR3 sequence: CASSLEYNTDTQYF. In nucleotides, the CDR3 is TGCGCCAGCAGCTTGGAGTACAACACAGATACGCAGTATTTT.

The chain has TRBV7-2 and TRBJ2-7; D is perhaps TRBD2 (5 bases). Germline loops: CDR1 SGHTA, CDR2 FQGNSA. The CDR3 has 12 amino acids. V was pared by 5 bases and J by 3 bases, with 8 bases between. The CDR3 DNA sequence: TGTGCCAGCAGCAACGGACTCTACGAGCAGTACTTC. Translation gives CASSNGLYEQYF.

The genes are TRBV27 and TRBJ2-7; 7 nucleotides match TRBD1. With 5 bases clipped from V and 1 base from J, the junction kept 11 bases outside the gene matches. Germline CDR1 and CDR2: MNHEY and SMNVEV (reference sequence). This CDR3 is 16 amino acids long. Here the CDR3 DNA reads TGTGCCAGCAGTCCATCCACAGGGGCAAGATCCTACGAGCAGTACTTC. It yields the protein CASSPSTGARSYEQYF.

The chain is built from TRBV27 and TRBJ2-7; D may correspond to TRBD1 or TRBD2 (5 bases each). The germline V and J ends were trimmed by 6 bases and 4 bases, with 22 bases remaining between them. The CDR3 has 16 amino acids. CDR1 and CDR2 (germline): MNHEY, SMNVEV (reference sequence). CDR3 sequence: CASRGLVGRKQYEQYF. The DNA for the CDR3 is TGTGCCAGCAGGGGGCTTGTGGGACGGAAACAGTACGAGCAGTACTTC.

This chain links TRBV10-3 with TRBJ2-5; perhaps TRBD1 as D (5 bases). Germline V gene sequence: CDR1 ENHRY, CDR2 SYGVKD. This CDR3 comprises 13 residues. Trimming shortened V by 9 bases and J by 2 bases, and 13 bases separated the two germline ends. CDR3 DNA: TGTGCCATGAGACCGACAGCACAAGAGACCCAGTACTTC. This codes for CAMRPTAQETQYF.

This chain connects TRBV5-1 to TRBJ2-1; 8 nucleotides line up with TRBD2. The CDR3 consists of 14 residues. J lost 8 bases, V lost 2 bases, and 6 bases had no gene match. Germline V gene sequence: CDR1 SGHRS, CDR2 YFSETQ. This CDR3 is CASSFPAGAYEQFF. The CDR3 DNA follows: TGCGCCAGCAGCTTCCCAGCGGGAGCCTATGAGCAGTTCTTC.

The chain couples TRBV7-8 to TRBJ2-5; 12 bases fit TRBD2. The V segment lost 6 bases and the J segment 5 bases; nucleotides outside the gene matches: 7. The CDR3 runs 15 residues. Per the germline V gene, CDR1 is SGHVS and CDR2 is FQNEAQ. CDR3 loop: CASRKLAGGRETQYF. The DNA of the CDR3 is TGTGCCAGCAGGAAGCTAGCGGGAGGGAGGGAGACCCAGTACTTC. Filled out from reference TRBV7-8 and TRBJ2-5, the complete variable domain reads GAGVSQSPRYKVAKRGQDVALRCDPISGHVSLFWYQQALGQGPEFLTYFQNEAQLDKSGLPSDRFFAERPEGSVSTLKIQRTQQEDSAVYLCASRKLAGGRETQYFGPGTRLLVL.

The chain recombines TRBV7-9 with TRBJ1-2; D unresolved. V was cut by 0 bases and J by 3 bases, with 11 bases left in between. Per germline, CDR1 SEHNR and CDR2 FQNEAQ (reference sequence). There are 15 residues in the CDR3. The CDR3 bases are TGTGCCAGCAGCTTAGCCAAGCCCGAGGACTATGGCTACACCTTC. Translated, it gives CASSLAKPEDYGYTF.

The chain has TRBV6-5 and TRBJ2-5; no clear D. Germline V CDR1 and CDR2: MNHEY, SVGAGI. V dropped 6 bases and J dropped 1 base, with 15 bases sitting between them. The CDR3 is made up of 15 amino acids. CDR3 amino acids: CASSTTGSRQETQYF. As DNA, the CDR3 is TGTGCCAGCAGCACAACGGGCAGCCGCCAAGAGACCCAGTACTTC.

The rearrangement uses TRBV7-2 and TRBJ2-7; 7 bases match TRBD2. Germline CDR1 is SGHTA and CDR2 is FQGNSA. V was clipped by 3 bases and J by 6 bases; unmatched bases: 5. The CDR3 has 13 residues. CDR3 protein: CASSLWEGLEQYF. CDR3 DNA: TGTGCCAGCAGCTTGTGGGAGGGCCTCGAGCAGTACTTC.

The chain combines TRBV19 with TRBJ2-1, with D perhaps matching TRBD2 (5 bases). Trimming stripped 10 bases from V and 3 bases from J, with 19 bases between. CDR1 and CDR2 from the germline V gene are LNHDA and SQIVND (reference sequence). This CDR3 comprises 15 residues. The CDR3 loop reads CATSPDDSIYNEQFF. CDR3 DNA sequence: TGTGCCACTAGCCCGGACGACTCCATCTACAATGAGCAGTTCTTC.

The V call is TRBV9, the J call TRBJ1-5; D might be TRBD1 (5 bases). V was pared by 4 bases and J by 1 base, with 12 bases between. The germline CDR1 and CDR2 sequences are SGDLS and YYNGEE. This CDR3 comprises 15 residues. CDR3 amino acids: CASSPGEWSNQPQHF. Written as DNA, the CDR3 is TGTGCCAGCAGCCCGGGGGAGTGGAGCAATCAGCCCCAGCATTTT.

CDR3 coding DNA: TGTGCCAGCAGCCACGGTGGACAACGCAGGTGGTACGAGCAGTACTTC. Translation: CASSHGGQRRWYEQYF. The J gene is TRBJ2-7, the V gene TRBV14; possibly TRBD1 for D (5 bases). The V and J ends lost 3 bases and 4 bases respectively, with 19 bases between them. There are 16 residues in the CDR3. The germline V gene has CDR1 SGHDN and CDR2 FVKESK.

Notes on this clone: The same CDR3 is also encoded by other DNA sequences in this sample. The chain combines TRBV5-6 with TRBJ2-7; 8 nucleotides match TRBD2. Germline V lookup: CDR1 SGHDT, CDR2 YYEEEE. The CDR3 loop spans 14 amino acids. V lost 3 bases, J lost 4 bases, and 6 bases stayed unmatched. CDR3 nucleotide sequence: TGTGCCAGCAGCTCGGGAGGGGCCTCTTACGAGCAGTACTTC. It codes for CASSSGGASYEQYF.

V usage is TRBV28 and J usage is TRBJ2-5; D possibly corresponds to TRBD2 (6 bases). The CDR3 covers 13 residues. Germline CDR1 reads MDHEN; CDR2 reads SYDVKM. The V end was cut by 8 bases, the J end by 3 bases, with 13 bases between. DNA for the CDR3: TGTGCCAGCCATGGGACTTTGAAAGAGACCCAGTACTTC. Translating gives CASHGTLKETQYF.

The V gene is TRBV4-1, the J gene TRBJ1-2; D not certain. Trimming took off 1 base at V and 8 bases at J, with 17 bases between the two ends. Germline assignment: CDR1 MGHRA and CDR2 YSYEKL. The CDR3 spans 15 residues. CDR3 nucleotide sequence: TGCGCCAGCAGCCAAGGATACAGCTTCTCCGGGGGCTACACCTTC. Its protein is CASSQGYSFSGGYTF.

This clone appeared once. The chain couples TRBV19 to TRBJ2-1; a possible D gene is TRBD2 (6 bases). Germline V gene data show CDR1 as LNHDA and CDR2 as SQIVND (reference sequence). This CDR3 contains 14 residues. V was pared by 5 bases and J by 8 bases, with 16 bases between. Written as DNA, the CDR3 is TGTGCCAGTAGTGTGCCGGGACTGGGATATGAGCAGTTCTTC. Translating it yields CASSVPGLGYEQFF.

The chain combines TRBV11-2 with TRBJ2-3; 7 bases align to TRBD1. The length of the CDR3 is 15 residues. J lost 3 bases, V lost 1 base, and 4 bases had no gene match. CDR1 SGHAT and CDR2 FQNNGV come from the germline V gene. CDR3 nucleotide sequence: TGTGCCAGCAGCTTAGGGTCAGGGGGAACAGATACGCAGTATTTT. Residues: CASSLGSGGTDTQYF.

The CDR3: CASTMEGSGTEAFF. Here the CDR3 DNA reads TGTGCCAGCACCATGGAGGGAAGCGGCACTGAAGCTTTCTTT. The V and J genes are TRBV7-9 and TRBJ1-1; the D is unclear. This CDR3 comprises 14 residues. Germline lookup yields CDR1 SEHNR and CDR2 FQNEAQ (reference sequence). Between the trimmed V and J ends, which lost 7 bases and 4 bases, there was a span of 16 bases.